These T cell receptor beta chains were read from a single sample in a study of T cell responses to AZD1222 COVID-19 vaccine. Clones were read by immunoSEQ multiplex PCR, and TCRdb kept only the in-frame ones, dropping some. The sample lists 100,000 to 150,000 clones; just over 85% were seen once. The input for sequencing was peripheral blood, taken on day 0 of AZD1222 vaccination. Receptors originate from an adult in good health. CDR3s include the opening cysteine and the closing phenylalanine or tryptophan. Fields, in order: clone size, J gene, V gene, D gene, CDR3 protein, CDR3 DNA. A D gene is named only where the DNA matches it firmly. A clone size is listed for some rows: how often the clone was seen (once, few, many), or a class if it is expanded.

few	TRBJ2-3	TRBV15	.	CATTSERAGYTDTQYF	TGTGCCACCACCTCAGAGAGGGCCGGGTACACAGATACGCAGTATTTT
.	TRBJ1-1	TRBV2	TRBD1	CASRSRGGTEAFF	TGTGCCAGCAGGAGCAGGGGGGGCACTGAAGCTTTCTTT
.	TRBJ2-2	TRBV5-1	TRBD1	CASSFGTANTGELFF	TGCGCCAGCAGCTTCGGGACAGCGAACACCGGGGAGCTGTTTTTT
.	TRBJ2-2	TRBV10-3	TRBD2	CAIRNSGVGNTGELFF	TGTGCCATCAGGAATAGCGGGGTTGGTAACACCGGGGAGCTGTTTTTT
.	TRBJ1-1	TRBV12-3/TRBV12-4	.	CASSLGQLEAFF	TGTGCCAGCAGTTTAGGCCAGCTTGAAGCTTTCTTT
.	TRBJ2-3	TRBV5-1	.	CASSFQRGGTDTQYF	TGCGCCAGCAGCTTCCAGCGCGGCGGCACAGATACGCAGTATTTT
.	TRBJ2-5	TRBV11-3	TRBD2	CASSPGLAGAQETQYF	TGTGCCAGCAGTCCTGGACTAGCGGGGGCGCAAGAGACCCAGTACTTC
.	TRBJ2-7	TRBV28	TRBD2	CASSLLGLAGVSSYEQYF	TGTGCCAGCAGTTTGTTGGGACTAGCGGGGGTTAGCTCCTACGAGCAGTACTTC
.	TRBJ2-7	TRBV24-1	.	CATSVQQGRQYF	TGTGCCACCAGTGTTCAACAGGGTCGGCAGTACTTC
.	TRBJ2-1	TRBV5-1	TRBD1	CASTQGAEDNEQFF	TGCGCCAGCACTCAGGGGGCTGAAGACAATGAGCAGTTCTTC
.	TRBJ2-1	TRBV19	.	CASSIGGRSYNEQFF	TGTGCCAGTAGTATCGGCGGGCGCTCCTACAATGAGCAGTTCTTC
.	TRBJ1-6	TRBV25-1	TRBD1	CASSAAGGVRVDSPLHF	TGTGCCAGCAGTGCGGCAGGGGGCGTCAGGGTTGATTCACCCCTCCACTTT
few	TRBJ2-3	TRBV11-2	.	CASSTGLGGDTQYF	TGTGCCAGCAGCACCGGACTGGGGGGAGATACGCAGTATTTT
.	TRBJ2-1	TRBV7-9	TRBD1	CASSPPGTGYNEQFF	TGTGCCAGCAGCCCCCCTGGGACAGGGTACAATGAGCAGTTCTTC
few	TRBJ1-1	TRBV4-1	.	CASSQLDRNTEAFF	TGCGCCAGCAGCCAGTTGGACAGAAACACTGAAGCTTTCTTT
.	TRBJ1-4	TRBV7-9	.	CASSQRQFNEKLFF	TGTGCCAGCAGCCAGAGGCAGTTTAATGAAAAACTGTTTTTT
.	TRBJ2-7	TRBV7-8	.	CASSSEGDYEQYF	TGTGCCAGCAGCTCCGAGGGGGACTACGAGCAGTACTTC
.	TRBJ2-1	TRBV29-1	.	CSGTIGEQFF	TGCAGCGGGACTATAGGTGAGCAGTTCTTC
.	TRBJ2-3	TRBV5-1	.	CASRIGGLTDTQYF	TGCGCCAGCCGAATTGGGGGGCTCACAGATACGCAGTATTTT
.	TRBJ1-5	TRBV5-6	.	CASSLFALNQPQHF	TGTGCCAGCAGCTTGTTTGCACTCAATCAGCCCCAGCATTTT
.	TRBJ1-4	TRBV4-1	.	CASSQVVGNEKLFF	TGCGCCAGCAGCCAAGTAGTTGGGAATGAAAAACTGTTTTTT
.	TRBJ2-7	TRBV5-4	TRBD2	CASTRGGGSSYEQYF	TGTGCCAGCACCCGGGGGGGCGGCAGCTCCTACGAGCAGTACTTC
.	TRBJ2-3	TRBV6-2/TRBV6-3	.	CASSYNRPGDTQYF	TGTGCCAGCAGTTACAACAGGCCCGGGGATACGCAGTATTTT
.	TRBJ1-1	TRBV7-9	.	CASSPITTGVNTEAFF	TGTGCCAGCAGCCCTATTACGACAGGCGTGAACACTGAAGCTTTCTTT
.	TRBJ2-7	TRBV3-1/TRBV3-2	.	CASSQVRSYSYEQYF	TGTGCCAGCAGCCAAGTACGGTCCTACTCCTACGAGCAGTACTTC
.	TRBJ2-2	TRBV2	TRBD2	CASSETGLASTGELFF	TGTGCCAGCAGTGAAACCGGACTAGCTAGCACCGGGGAGCTGTTTTTT
.	TRBJ2-3	TRBV5-6	.	CASSWTSTDTQYF	TGTGCCAGCAGCTGGACTAGCACAGATACGCAGTATTTT
.	TRBJ2-6	TRBV7-2	.	CASSPAMVGANVLTF	TGTGCCAGCAGTCCCGCGATGGTAGGGGCCAACGTCCTGACTTTC